This T cell receptor (beta chain) appears in the sequencing data of a study of shared clonotypes between healthy human individuals. CD8 cells regarded as naive lacked CD45RO, were positively chosen for CCR7, and omitted terminally differentiated effector memory CD45RA+ cells. Note on this clone: This CDR3 is also generated by other DNA sequences in the sample.

This table comes from immunoSEQ multiplex PCR, and its TCRdb copy is limited to in-frame clones, with some not included. This sample has 2 million to 2.5 million clones; approximately 94% occur once, and the top ten carry more than 0.95%. The source material was naive CD8+ T cells sorted from blood. The sequence derives from a man aged 18 to 29 in good health.

For the CDR3, the DNA is TGTGCCAGCAGGGGGCAGGGGGCTAACTATGGCTACACCTTC. This sequence encodes CASRGQGANYGYTF. V usage is TRBV5-4 and J usage is TRBJ1-2; TRBD1 matches 7 bases. CDR1 SGHNT and CDR2 YYREEE come from the germline V gene (reference sequence). Trimming took 5 bases from V and 0 from J; bases not matched to a gene: 4. This CDR3 spans 14 amino acids.